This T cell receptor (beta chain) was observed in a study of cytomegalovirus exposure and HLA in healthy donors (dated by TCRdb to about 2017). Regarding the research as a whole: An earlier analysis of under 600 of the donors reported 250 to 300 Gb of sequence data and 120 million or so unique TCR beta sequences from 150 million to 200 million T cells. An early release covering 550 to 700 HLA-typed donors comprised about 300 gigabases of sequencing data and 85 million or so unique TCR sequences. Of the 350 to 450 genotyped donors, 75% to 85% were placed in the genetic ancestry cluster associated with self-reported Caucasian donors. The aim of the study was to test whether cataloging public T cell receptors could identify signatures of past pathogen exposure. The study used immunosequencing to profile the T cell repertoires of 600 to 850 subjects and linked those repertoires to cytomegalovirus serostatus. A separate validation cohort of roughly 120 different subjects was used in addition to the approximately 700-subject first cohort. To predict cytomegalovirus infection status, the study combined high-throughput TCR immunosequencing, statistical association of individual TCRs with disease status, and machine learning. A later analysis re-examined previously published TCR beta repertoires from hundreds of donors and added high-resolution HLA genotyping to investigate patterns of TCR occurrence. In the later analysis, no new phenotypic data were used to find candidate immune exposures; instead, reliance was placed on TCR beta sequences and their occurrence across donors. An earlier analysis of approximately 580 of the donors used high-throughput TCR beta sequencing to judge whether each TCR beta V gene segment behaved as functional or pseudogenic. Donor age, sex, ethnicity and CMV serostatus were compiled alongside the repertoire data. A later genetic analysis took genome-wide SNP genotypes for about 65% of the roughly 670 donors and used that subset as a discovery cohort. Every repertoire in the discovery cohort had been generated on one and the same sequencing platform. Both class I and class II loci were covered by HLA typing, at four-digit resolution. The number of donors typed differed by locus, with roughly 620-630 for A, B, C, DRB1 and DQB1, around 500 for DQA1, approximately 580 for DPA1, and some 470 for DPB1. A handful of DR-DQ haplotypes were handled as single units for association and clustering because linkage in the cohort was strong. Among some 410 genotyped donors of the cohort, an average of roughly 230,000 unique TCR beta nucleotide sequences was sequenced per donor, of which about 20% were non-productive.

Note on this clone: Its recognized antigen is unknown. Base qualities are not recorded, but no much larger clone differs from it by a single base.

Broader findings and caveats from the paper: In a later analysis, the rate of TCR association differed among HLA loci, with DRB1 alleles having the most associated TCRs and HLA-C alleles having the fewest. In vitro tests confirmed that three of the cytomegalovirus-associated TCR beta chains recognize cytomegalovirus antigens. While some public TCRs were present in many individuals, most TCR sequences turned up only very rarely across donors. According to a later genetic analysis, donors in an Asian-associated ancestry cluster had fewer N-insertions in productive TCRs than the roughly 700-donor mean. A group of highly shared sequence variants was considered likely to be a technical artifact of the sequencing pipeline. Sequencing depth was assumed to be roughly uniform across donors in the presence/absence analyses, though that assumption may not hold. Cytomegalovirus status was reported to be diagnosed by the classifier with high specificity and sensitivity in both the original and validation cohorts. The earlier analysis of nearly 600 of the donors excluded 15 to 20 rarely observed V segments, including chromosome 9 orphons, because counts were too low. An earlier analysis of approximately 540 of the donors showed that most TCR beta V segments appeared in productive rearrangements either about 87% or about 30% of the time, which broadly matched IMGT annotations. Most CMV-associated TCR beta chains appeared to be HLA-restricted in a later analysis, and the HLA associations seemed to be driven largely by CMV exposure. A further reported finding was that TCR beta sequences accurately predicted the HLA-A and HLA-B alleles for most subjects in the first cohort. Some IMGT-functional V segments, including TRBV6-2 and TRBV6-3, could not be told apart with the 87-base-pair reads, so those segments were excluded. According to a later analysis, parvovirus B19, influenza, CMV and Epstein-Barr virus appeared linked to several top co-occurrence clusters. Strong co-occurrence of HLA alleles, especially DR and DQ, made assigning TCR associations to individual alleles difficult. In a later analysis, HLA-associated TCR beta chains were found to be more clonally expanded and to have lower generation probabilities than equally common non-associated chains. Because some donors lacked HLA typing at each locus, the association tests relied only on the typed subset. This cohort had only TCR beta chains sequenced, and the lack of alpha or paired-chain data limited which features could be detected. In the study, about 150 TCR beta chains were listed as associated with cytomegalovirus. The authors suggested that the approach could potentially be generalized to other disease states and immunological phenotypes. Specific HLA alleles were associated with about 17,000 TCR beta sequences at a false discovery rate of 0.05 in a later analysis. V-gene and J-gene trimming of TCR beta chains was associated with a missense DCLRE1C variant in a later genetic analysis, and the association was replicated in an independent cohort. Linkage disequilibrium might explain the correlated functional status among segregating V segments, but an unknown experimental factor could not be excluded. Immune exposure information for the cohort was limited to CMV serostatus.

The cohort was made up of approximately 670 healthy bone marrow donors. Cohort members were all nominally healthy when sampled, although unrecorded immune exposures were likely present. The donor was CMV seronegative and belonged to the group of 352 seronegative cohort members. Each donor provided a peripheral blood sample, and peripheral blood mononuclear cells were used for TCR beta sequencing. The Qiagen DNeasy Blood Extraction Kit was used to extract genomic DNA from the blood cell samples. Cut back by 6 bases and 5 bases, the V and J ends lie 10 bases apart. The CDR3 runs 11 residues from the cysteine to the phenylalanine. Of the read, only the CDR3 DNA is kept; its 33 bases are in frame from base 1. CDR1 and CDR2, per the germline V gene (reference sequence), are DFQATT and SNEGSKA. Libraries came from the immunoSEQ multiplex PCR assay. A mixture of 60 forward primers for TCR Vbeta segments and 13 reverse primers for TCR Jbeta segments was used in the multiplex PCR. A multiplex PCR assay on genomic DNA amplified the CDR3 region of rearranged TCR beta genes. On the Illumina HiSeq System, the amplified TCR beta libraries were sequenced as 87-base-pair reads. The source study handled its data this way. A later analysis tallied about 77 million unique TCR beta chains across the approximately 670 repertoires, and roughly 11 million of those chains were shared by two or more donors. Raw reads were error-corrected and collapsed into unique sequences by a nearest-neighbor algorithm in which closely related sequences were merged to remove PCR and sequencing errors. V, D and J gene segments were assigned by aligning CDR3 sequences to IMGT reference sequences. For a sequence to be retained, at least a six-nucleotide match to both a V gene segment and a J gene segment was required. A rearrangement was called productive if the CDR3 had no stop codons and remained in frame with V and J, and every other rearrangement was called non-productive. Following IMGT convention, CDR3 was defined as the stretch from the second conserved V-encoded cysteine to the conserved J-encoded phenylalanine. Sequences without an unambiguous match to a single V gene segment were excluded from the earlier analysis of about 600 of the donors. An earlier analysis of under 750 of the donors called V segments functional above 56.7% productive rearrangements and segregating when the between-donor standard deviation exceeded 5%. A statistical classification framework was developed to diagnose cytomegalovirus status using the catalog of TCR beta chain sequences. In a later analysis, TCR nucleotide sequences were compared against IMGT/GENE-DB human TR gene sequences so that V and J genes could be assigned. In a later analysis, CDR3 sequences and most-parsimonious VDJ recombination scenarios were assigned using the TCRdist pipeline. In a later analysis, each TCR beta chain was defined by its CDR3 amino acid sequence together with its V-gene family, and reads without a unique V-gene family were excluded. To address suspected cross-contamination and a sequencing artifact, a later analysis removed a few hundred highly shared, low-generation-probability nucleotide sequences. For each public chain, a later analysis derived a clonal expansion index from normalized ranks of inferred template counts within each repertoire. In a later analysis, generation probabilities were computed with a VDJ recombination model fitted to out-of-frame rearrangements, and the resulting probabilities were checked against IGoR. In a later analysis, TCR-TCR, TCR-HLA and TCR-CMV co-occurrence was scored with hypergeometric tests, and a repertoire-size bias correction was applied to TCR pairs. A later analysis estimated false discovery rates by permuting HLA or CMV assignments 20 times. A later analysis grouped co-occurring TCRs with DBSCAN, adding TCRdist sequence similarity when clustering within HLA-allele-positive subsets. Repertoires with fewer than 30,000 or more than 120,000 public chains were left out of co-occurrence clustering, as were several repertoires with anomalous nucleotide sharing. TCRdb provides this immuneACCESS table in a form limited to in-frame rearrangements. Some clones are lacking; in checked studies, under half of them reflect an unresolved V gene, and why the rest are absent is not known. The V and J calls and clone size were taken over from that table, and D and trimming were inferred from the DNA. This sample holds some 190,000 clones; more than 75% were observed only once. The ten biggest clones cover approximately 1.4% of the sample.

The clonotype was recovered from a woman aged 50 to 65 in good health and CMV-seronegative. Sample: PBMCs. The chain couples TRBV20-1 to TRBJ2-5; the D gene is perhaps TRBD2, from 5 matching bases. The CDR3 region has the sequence CSAYRGETQYF. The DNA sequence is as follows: TGCAGTGCCTATCGGGGTGAGACCCAGTACTTC.